These 21 T cell receptor beta chains share one sample of origin, sequenced in a study of T cells in Graves' hyperthyroidism and ophthalmopathy. Authors of the study amplified TCR beta CDR3 regions from RNA transcripts. HTBI primers drove first-round RT-PCR of the TCR CDR3. A single record per CDR3 protein comes from TCRdb applying MiXCR to the multiplex PCR reads. The data hold hundreds of thousands of distinct CDR3 sequences, with under 45% observed a single time. Sample: blood. All receptors come from a woman aged 40 to 49 with Graves' hyperthyroidism.

In this sample, this clonotype turned up many times. Here the CDR3 DNA reads TGTGCCAGCAGCCAAACTAGCGTCCAAGAGACCCAGTACTTC. Translated, it gives CASSQTSVQETQYF. The chain has TRBV7-8 and TRBJ2-5; 7 bases agree with TRBD2. The ends lost 5 bases at V and 1 base at J; junction bases unmatched: 4. Germline V gene data show CDR1 as SGHVS and CDR2 as FQNEAQ. This CDR3 comprises 14 residues.

The chain joins TRBV29-1 to TRBJ1-1, with D perhaps matching TRBD1 (6 bases). V lost 8 bases, J lost 3 bases, and 10 bases lay in between. CDR3 size: 11 residues. Germline lookup yields CDR1 SQVTM and CDR2 ANQGSEA. CDR3 nucleotides: TGCAGCAGTTCAGGGGACACTGAAGCTTTCTTT. Its translation is CSSSGDTEAFF.

A note on this clonotype: No conserved phenylalanine or tryptophan ends this CDR3, so it is likely a read error. The DNA is omitted, as the CDR3 cannot be located on it reliably, and the CDR3 follows TCRdb's listing. The rearrangement joins TRBV6-5 to TRBJ1-2. Germline V CDR1 and CDR2: MNHEY, SVGAGI. The CDR3 extends over 8 residues, inclusive of both ends. The CDR3 region is CASSYSRD.

This clonotype came up once. The chain combines TRBV7-8 with TRBJ1-6; no reliable D call. This CDR3 comprises 15 residues. Trimming removed 6 bases at V and 10 bases at J, with 19 bases between. Germline values: CDR1 SGHVS, CDR2 FQNEAQ. CDR3 in amino acids: CASSFGLEERSPLHF. As DNA, the CDR3 is TGTGCCAGCAGTTTCGGCCTGGAGGAGCGATCACCCCTCCACTTT.

This clonotype showed up many times. The chain has TRBV12-3 or TRBV12-4 and TRBJ1-3; D is unresolved. The CDR3 spans 16 residues. V was pared by 5 bases and J by 3 bases, with 17 bases between. The CDR3 sequence: CASSLLYLGGGNTIYF. The CDR3 coding sequence is TGTGCCAGCAGTCTCCTGTACCTCGGCGGTGGAAACACCATATATTTT.

With regard to this clonotype: One base away lies a much larger clone, so this may be a sequencing read error. V is TRBV7-2 and J is TRBJ1-1; tentative D call: TRBD1 (6 bases). CDR1 SGHTA and CDR2 FQGNSA come from the germline V gene. CDR3 size: 14 residues. CDR3 sequence reads: CASSPGVVRTEASF. In DNA form, the CDR3 reads TGTGCCAGCAGCCCAGGGGTGGTACGCACTGAAGCTTCCTTT.

Comment on this clonotype: A junction boundary mismatches the germline segment, possibly from a read error. CDR3 coding DNA: TGTGCCAGCAGCCGGGCGGCAGAGCCCCAGTACTTC. It codes for CASSRAAEPQYF. The chain links TRBV7-9 to TRBJ2-5; D gene uncertain. Germline V CDR1 and CDR2: SEHNR, FQNEAQ (reference sequence). The CDR3 has 12 amino acids.

The J gene is TRBJ1-5, the V gene TRBV6-5; TRBD1 matches at 7 bases. Losses at the gene ends were 5 bases for V and 2 bases for J; bases not matched to a gene: 6. Germline CDR1 reads MNHEY; CDR2 reads SVGAGI. The CDR3 contains 15 residues. The CDR3 here is CASSHGTARNQPQHF. The CDR3 nucleotides are TGTGCCAGCAGTCACGGGACAGCCCGCAATCAGCCCCAGCATTTT.

This clonotype has only one observation. For the CDR3, the DNA is TGTGCCAGCAGCTTAGTGGCGGACAGCAGTGGTGGTGAAAAACTGTTTTTT. This encodes CASSLVADSSGGEKLFF. This chain uses TRBV7-8 with TRBJ1-4; D possibly corresponds to TRBD1 (6 bases). Germline lookup yields CDR1 SGHVS and CDR2 FQNEAQ. The CDR3 is 17 amino acids. V was trimmed by 1 base and J by 7 bases, leaving 19 bases between them.

The count of this clonotype is one. The rearrangement links TRBV12-3 or TRBV12-4 to TRBJ1-1; D gene unclear. The CDR3 length is 12 residues. V lost 8 bases to trimming and J lost 6 bases, with 13 bases between them. Written as DNA, the CDR3 is TGTGCCAGCGGAAGGGCTTTTGCTGAAGCTTTCTTT. Its protein product is CASGRAFAEAFF.

This sequence joins TRBV6-5 and TRBJ1-5, with D hard to call. Germline CDR1 and CDR2: MNHEY and SVGAGI. The CDR3 spans 14 residues. The V end lost 10 bases, the J end lost 7 bases, and 20 bases lay between the germline ends. The CDR3 region is CATHLLRSGQPQHF. CDR3 coding DNA: TGTGCCACCCATTTGTTGCGGTCGGGACAGCCCCAGCATTTT.

This clonotype was counted between two and nine times. V is TRBV19 and J is TRBJ1-1; D unresolved. V was cut by 9 bases and J by 4 bases, with 15 bases left in between. The CDR3 is made up of 13 amino acids. Germline CDR1 is LNHDA and CDR2 is SQIVND (reference sequence). In DNA form, the CDR3 reads TGTGCCAGCAGTTTCGAGGCCGGCACTGAAGCTTTCTTT. Amino acids: CASSFEAGTEAFF.

Comments on this clonotype: With a much larger clone just one base away, this may be a read error. The chain links TRBV2 to TRBJ1-1; D gene unclear. This CDR3 comprises 13 residues. CDR1 and CDR2 (germline): SNHLY, FYNNEI. CDR3 loop: CASSDVSNTGAFF. The CDR3 DNA follows: TGTGCCAGCAGTGATGTTTCGAACACTGGAGCTTTCTTT. Full variable domain (rest looked up from reference TRBV2 and TRBJ1-1): EPEVTQTPSHQVTQMGQEVILRCVPISNHLYFYWYRQILGQKVEFLVSFYNNEISEKSEIFDDQFSVERPDGSNFTLKIRSTKLEDSAMYFCASSDVSNTGAFFGQGTRLTVV.

This clonotype was observed many times. J is TRBJ1-6 and V is TRBV6-1, with D unresolved. Trimming removed 8 bases from V and 10 bases from J, with 12 bases in between. The CDR3 runs to 12 residues. CDR1 is MNHNS, CDR2 SASEGT, per germline. CDR3 residues: CASVVEGSPLHF. The CDR3 DNA sequence: TGTGCCAGCGTGGTGGAAGGCTCACCCCTCCACTTT.

This clonotype was seen many times. V gene TRBV7-2 combines with J gene TRBJ1-5; D is perhaps TRBD1 (5 bases). The CDR3 totals 13 residues. CDR1 is SGHTA and CDR2 is FQGNSA in the germline V gene. The V end was cut by 1 base, the J end by 7 bases, with 8 bases between. The CDR3 loop reads CASSLEQDQPQHF. CDR3 DNA: TGTGCCAGCAGCTTAGAACAGGACCAGCCCCAGCATTTT.

This clonotype has just a few counts. A much larger clone differs by one base, so this may be a read error. This CDR3 fails to terminate in the conserved phenylalanine or tryptophan, so it likely reflects a read error. The chain carries TRBV3-1 and TRBJ2-5; D might be TRBD2 (5 bases). Germline CDR1 and CDR2: LGHDT and YNNKEL (reference sequence). V lost 5 bases to trimming and J lost 5 bases, with 15 bases between them. The CDR3 loop spans 14 amino acids. CDR3 in amino acids: CASSVTSGLETQYL. In DNA, the CDR3 is TGTGCCAGCAGCGTGACATCGGGGTTGGAGACCCAGTACCTC.

This clonotype has a handful of counts. V and J are TRBV13 and TRBJ1-6; weak D call: TRBD1 (5 bases). CDR1 and CDR2 (germline): PRHDT, FYEKMQ (reference sequence). V was clipped by 6 bases and J by 8 bases, with 20 bases between them. The CDR3 consists of 16 residues. CDR3 DNA sequence: TGTGCCAGCAGGCCCTCTGGACAAGCTAAGGATTCACCCCTCCACTTT. Translating it yields CASRPSGQAKDSPLHF.

The chain couples TRBV12-3 or TRBV12-4 to TRBJ2-7; 8 nucleotides agree with TRBD1. CDR3 length equals 15 residues. V lost 3 bases and J lost 3; bases outside the gene matches: 7. The chain's CDR3 is CASSFFTGGGYEQYF. In DNA, the CDR3 is TGTGCCAGCAGTTTTTTTACAGGGGGAGGCTACGAGCAGTACTTC.

On this clonotype itself: A single base separates this from a much larger clone, so it may be a read error. This rearrangement joins TRBV24-1 to TRBJ1-1; TRBD1 might be the D (5 bases). The V gene's germline CDR1 is KGHDR and CDR2 SFDVKD. This CDR3 has 14 amino acids. This chain's CDR3 is CVTSDPPGTTEAFF. CDR3 coding DNA: TGTGTCACCAGTGATCCCCCAGGGACCACTGAAGCTTTCTTT.

This clonotype appeared many times. The CDR3 bases are TGTGCCAGCAGTTACCAGGGGCTAAGCACTGAAGCTTTCTTT. Its translation is CASSYQGLSTEAFF. The chain is built from TRBV6-6 and TRBJ1-1; possible D gene TRBD1, 6 bases. V lost 2 bases, J lost 4 bases, and 11 bases lay in between. From germline, CDR1 is MNHNY and CDR2 SVGAGI (reference sequence). CDR3 length equals 14 residues.

This clonotype was counted many times. The chain's CDR3 is CASSLMGRTNEKLFF. In DNA, the CDR3 is TGTGCCAGCAGCTTAATGGGACGGACGAATGAAAAACTGTTTTTT. The chain joins TRBV7-2 to TRBJ1-4, with D possibly matching TRBD1 (5 bases). Trimming shortened V by 2 bases and J by 5 bases, and 12 bases separated the two germline ends. The CDR3 length is 15 residues. CDR1 is SGHTA, CDR2 FQGNSA, per germline.